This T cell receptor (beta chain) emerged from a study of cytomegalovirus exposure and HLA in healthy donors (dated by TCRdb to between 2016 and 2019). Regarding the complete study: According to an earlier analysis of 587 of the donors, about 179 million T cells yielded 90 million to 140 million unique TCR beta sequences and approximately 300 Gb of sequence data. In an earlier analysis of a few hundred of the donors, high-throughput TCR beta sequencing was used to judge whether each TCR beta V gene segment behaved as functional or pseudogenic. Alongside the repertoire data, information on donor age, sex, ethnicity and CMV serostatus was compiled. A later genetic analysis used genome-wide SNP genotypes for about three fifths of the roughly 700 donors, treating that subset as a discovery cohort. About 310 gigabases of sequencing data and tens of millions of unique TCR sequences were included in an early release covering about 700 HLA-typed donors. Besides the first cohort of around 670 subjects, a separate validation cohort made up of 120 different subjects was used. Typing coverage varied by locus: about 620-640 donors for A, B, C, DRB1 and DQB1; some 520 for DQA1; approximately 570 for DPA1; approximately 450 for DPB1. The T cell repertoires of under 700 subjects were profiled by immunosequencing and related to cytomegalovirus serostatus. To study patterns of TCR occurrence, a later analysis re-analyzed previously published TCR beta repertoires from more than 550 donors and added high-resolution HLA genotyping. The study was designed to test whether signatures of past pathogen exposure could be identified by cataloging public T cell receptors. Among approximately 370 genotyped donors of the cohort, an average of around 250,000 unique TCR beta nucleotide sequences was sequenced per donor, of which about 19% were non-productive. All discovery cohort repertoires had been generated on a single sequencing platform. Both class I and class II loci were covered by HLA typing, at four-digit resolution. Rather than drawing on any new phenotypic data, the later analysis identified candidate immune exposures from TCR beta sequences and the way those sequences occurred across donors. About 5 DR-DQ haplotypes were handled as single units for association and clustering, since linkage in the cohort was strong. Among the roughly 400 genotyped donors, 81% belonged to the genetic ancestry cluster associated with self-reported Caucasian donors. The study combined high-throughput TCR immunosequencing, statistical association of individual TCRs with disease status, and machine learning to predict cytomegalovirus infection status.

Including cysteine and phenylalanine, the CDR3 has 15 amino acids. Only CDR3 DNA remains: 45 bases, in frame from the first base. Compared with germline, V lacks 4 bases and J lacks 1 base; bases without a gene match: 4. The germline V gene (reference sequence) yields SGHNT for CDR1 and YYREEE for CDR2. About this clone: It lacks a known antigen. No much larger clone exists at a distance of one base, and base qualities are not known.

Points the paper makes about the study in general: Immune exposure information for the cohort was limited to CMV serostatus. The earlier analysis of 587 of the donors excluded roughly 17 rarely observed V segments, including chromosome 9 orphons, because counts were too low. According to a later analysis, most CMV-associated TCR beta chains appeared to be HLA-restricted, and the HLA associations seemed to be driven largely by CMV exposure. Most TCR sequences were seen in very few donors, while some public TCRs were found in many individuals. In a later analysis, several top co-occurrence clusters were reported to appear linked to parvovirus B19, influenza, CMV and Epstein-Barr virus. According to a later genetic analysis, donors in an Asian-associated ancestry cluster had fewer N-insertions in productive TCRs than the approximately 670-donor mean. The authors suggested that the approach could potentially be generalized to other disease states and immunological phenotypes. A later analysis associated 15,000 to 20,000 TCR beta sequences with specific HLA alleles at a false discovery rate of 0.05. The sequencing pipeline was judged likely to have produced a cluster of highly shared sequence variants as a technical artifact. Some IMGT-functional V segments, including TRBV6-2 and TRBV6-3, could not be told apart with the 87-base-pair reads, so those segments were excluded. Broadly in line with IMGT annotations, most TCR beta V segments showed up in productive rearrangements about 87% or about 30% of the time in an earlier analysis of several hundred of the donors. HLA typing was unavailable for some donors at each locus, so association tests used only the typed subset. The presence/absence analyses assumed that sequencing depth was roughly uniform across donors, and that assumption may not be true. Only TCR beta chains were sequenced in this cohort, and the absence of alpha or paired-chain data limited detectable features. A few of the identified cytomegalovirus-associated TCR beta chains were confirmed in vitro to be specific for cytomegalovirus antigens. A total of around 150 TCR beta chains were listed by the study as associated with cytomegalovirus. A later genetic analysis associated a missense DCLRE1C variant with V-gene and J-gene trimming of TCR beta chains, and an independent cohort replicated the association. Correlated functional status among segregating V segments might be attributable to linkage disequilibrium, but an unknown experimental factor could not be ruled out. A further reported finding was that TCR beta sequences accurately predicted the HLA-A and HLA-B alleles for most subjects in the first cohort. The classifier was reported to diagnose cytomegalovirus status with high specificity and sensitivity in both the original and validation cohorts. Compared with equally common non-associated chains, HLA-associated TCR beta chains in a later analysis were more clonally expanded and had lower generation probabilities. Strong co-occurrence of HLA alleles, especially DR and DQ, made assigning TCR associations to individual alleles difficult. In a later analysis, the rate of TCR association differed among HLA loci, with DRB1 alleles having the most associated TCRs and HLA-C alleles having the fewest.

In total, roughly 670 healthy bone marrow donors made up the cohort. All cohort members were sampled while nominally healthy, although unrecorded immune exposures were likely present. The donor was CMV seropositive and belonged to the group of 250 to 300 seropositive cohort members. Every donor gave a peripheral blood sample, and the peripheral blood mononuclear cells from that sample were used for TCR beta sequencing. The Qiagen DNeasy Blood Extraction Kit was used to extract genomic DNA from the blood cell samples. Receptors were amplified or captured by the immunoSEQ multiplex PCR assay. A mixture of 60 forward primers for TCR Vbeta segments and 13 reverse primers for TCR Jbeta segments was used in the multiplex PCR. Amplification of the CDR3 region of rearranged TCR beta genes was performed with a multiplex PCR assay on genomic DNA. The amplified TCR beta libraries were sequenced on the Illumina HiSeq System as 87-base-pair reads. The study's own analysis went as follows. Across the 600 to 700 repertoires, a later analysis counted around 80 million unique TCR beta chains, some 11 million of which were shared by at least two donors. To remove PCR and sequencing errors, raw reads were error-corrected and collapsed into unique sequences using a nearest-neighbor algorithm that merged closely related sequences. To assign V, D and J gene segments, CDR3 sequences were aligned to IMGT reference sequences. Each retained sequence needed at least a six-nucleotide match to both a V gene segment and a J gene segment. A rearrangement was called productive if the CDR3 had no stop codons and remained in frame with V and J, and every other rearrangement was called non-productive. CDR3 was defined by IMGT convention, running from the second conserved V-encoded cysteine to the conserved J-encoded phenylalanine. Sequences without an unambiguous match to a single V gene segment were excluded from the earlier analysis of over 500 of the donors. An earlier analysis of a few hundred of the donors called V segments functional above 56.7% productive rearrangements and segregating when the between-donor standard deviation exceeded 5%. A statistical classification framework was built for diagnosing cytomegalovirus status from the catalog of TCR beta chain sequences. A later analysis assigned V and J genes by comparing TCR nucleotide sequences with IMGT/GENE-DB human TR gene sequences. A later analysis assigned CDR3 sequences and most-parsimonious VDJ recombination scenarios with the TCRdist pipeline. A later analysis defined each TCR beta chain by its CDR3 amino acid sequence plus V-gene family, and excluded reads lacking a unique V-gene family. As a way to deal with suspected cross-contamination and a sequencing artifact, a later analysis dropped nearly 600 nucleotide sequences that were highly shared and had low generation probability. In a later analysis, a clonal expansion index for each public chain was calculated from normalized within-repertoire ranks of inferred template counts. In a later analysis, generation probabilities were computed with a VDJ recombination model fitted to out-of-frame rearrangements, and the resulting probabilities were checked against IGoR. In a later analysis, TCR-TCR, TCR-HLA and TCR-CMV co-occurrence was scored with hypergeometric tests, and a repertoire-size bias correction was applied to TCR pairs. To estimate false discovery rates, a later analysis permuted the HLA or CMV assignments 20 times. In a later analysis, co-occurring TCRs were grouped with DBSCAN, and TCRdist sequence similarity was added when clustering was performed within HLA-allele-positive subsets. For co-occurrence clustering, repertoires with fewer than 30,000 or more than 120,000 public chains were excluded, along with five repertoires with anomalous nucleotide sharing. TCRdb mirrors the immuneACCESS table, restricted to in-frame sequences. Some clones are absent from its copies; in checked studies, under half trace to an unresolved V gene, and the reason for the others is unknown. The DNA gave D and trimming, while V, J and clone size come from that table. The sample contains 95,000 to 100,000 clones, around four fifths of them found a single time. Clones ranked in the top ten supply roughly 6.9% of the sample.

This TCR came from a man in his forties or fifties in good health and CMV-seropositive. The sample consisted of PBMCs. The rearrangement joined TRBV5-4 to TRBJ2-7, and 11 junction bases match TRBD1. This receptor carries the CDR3 CASSIRDRGSYEQYF. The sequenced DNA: TGTGCCAGCAGCATCCGGGACAGGGGGTCCTACGAGCAGTACTTC.